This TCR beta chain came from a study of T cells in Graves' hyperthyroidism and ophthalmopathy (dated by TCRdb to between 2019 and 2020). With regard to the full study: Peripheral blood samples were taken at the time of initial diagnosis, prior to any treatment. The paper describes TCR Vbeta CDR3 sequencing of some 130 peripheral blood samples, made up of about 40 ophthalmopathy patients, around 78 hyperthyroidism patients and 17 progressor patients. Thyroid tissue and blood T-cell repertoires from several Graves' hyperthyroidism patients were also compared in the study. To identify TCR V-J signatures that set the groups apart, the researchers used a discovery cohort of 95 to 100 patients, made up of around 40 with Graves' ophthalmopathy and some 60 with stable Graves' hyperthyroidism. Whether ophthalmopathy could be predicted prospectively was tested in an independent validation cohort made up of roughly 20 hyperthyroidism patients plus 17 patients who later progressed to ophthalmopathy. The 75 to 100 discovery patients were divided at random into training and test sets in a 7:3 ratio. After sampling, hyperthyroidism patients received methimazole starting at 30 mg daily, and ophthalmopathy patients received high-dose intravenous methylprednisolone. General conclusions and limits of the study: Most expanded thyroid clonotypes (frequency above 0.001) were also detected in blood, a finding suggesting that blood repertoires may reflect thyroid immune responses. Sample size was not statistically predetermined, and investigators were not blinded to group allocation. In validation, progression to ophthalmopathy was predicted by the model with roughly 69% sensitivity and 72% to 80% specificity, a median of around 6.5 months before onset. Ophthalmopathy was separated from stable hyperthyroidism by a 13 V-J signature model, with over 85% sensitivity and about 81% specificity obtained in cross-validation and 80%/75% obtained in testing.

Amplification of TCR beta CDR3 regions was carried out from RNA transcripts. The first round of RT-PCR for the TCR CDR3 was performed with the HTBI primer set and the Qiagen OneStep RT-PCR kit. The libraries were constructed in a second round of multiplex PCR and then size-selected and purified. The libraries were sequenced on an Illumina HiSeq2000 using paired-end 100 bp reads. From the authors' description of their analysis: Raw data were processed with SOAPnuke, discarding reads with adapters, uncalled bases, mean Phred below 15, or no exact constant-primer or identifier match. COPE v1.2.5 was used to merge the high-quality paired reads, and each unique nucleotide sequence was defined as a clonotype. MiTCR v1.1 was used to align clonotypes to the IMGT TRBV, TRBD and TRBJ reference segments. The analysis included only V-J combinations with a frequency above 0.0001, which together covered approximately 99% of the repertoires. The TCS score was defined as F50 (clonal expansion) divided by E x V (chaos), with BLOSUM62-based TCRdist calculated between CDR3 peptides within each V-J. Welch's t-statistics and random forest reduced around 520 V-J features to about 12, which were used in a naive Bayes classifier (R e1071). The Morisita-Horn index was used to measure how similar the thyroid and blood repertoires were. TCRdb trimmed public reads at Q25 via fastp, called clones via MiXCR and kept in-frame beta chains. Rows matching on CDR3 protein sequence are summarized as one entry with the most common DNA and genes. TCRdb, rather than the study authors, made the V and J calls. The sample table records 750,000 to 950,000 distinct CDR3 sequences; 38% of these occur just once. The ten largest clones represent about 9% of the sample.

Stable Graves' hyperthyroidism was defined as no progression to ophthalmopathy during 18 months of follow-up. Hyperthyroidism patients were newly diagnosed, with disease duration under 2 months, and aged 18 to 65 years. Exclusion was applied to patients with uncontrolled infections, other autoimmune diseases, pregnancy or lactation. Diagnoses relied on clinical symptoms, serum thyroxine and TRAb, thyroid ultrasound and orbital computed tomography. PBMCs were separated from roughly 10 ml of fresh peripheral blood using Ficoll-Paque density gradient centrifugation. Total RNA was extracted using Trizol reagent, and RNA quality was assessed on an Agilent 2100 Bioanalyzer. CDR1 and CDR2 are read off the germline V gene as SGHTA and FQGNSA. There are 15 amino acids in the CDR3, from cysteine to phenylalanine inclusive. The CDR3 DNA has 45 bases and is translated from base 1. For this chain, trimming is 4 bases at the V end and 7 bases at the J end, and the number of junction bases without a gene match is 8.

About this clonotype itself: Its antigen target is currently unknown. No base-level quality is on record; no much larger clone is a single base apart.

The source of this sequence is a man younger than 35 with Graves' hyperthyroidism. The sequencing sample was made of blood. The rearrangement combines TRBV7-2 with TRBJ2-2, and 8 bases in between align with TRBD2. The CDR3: CASSYQAGGGGELFF. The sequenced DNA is TGTGCCAGCAGCTATCAGGCGGGGGGCGGCGGGGAGCTGTTTTTT.